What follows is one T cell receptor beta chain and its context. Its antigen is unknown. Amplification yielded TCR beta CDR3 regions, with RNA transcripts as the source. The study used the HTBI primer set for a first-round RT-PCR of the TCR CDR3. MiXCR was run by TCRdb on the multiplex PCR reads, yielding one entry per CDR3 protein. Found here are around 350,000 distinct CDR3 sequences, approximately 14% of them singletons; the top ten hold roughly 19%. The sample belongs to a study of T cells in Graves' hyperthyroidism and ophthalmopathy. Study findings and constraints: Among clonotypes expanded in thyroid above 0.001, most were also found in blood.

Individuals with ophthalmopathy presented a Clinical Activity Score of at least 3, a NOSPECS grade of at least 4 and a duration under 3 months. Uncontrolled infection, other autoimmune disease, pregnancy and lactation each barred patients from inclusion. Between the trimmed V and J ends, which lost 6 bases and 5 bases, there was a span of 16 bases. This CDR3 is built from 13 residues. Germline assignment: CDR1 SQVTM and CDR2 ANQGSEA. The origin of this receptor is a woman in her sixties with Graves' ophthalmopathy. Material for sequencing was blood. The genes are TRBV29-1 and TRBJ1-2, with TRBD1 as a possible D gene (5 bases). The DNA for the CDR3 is TGCAGCGTGCGCGGCAGGGAGGGATATGGCTACACCTTC. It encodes CSVRGREGYGYTF.